The 19 T cell receptor beta chains listed next were all sequenced from one sample in a study of control samples from healthy donors and cancer patients. Profiling relied on immunoSEQ multiplex PCR, and the TCRdb table lists in-frame clones only, not all of them. The data contain approximately 150,000 clones, approximately 96% of them singletons. What was sequenced was blood. All receptors derive from a woman aged 25 to 39 in good health.

The V and J genes are TRBV2 and TRBJ1-5; no clear D. Germline V gene lookup returns CDR1 SNHLY and CDR2 FYNNEI. Trimming stripped 10 bases from V and 6 bases from J, with 13 bases between. This CDR3 contains 12 residues. Here the CDR3 DNA reads TGTGCCACCGGGATTACGGCTCAGCCCCAGCATTTT. It is translated as CATGITAQPQHF.

The V and J genes are TRBV3-1 (or the pseudogene TRBV3-2) and TRBJ1-1, with 10 bases identical to TRBD1. The CDR3 contains 16 residues. Germline V gene lookup returns CDR1 LGHDT and CDR2 YNNKEL (reference sequence). Losses at the gene ends were 4 bases for V and 1 base for J; bases not matched to a gene: 6. The CDR3 sequence is CASSPRDRGRNTEAFF. CDR3 nucleotide sequence: TGTGCCAGCAGCCCGCGGGACAGGGGAAGGAACACTGAAGCTTTCTTT.

This clone has a single count. The chain has TRBV5-1 and TRBJ1-5; D unclear. V lost 0 bases and J lost 7, with 8 bases in between. CDR3 size: 13 residues. Germline V CDR1 and CDR2: SGHRS, YFSETQ. Here the CDR3 DNA reads TGCGCCAGCAGCTTGGGTTGGCAGCAGCCCCAGCATTTT. This codes for CASSLGWQQPQHF.

The chain uses TRBV9 and TRBJ2-1; TRBD2 agrees at 7 bases. The J segment lost 5 bases and the V segment lost 0 bases, leaving 5 bases of the junction unmatched. Germline V lookup: CDR1 SGDLS, CDR2 YYNGEE. The CDR3 covers 15 residues. The CDR3 loop reads CASSVVTGGHNEQFF. CDR3 DNA: TGTGCCAGCAGCGTAGTGACGGGGGGTCACAATGAGCAGTTCTTC.

The chain employs TRBV6-5 and TRBJ1-4; 11 nucleotides match TRBD1. The CDR3 covers 15 residues. With V trimmed by 5 bases and J by 7 bases, 6 bases remained unmatched. The germline gives CDR1 MNHEY, CDR2 SVGAGI. This chain's CDR3 is CASSRTGGWGEKLFF. The DNA of the CDR3 is TGTGCCAGCAGTAGGACAGGGGGCTGGGGTGAAAAACTGTTTTTT.

V gene TRBV19 combines with J gene TRBJ2-3; D gene uncertain. The ends were cut back, 7 bases at V and 6 bases at J, with 5 bases in the middle. CDR1 and CDR2 (germline): LNHDA, SQIVND (reference sequence). The CDR3 runs 10 residues. CDR3 coding DNA: TGTGCCAGTATTGGGGATACGCAGTATTTT. Amino acids: CASIGDTQYF. The variable domain in full, with the rest retrieved from reference TRBV19 and TRBJ2-3, is DGGITQSPKYLFRKEGQNVTLSCEQNLNHDAMYWYRQDPGQGLRLIYYSQIVNDFQKGDIAEGYSVSREKKESFPLTVTSAQKNPTAFYLCASIGDTQYFGPGTRLTVL.

The chain combines TRBV3-1 (or the pseudogene TRBV3-2) with TRBJ1-1; tentatively, D is TRBD1 (5 bases). The CDR3 length is 14 residues. Trimming took 8 bases from V and 1 from J, leaving 14 bases between them. The germline V gene has CDR1 LGHDT and CDR2 YNNKEL (reference sequence). CDR3 nucleotides: TGTGCCAGCGGGCCCGCGGGGGGGAACACTGAAGCTTTCTTT. Its translation: CASGPAGGNTEAFF.

The chain recombines TRBV28 with TRBJ1-4; the match to TRBD1 covers 7 bases. Per the germline V gene, CDR1 is MDHEN and CDR2 is SYDVKM. The CDR3 has 14 residues. Unmatched junction bases numbered 10, after V lost 6 bases and J lost 9 bases. Here the CDR3 DNA reads TGTGCCAGCAGCGACAGGGCCCCAAGCAAAAAACTGTTTTTT. Its protein is CASSDRAPSKKLFF.

The chain is built from TRBV30 and TRBJ2-1; 7 bases map to TRBD2. The trim removed 7 bases at V and 0 bases at J, leaving 3 bases unmatched. Germline V lookup: CDR1 GTSNPN, CDR2 SVGIG (reference sequence). The CDR3 has 13 residues. The CDR3 DNA reads as TGTGCCTCGGGACTAAGCTCCTACAATGAGCAGTTCTTC. Amino acid sequence: CASGLSSYNEQFF.

This clone has a handful of counts. The chain employs TRBV5-6 and TRBJ2-7; D gene uncertain. V was shortened by 6 bases and J by 3 bases, with 13 bases between the two germline ends. The CDR3 totals 13 residues. The V gene's germline CDR1 is SGHDT and CDR2 YYEEEE. CDR3 in amino acids: CASTSDRDYEQYF. As DNA, the CDR3 is TGTGCCAGCACCTCTGATAGGGACTACGAGCAGTACTTC.

The V gene is TRBV9, the J gene TRBJ1-1; 7 bases agree with TRBD1. V gave up 4 bases and J gave up 2 bases; unmatched junction bases: 11. The CDR3 runs 16 residues. Per the germline V gene, CDR1 is SGDLS and CDR2 is YYNGEE. The CDR3 DNA follows: TGTGCCAGCAGCCCTGGGGGTTTAGGGGGCAACACTGAAGCTTTCTTT. Its protein product is CASSPGGLGGNTEAFF. The full variable domain, in which reference TRBV9 and TRBJ1-1 provide the parts outside the CDR3, is DSGVTQTPKHLITATGQRVTLRCSPRSGDLSVYWYQQSLDQGLQFLIQYYNGEERAKGNILERFSAQQFPDLHSELNLSSLELGDSALYFCASSPGGLGGNTEAFFGQGTRLTVV.

V usage is TRBV3-1 (or the pseudogene TRBV3-2) and J usage is TRBJ2-1; 7 bases are shared with TRBD2. Trimming cost V 0 bases and J 13 bases; bases outside gene matches: 3. The CDR3 sequence is 12 residues long. Germline CDR1 and CDR2: LGHDT and YNNKEL (reference sequence). This CDR3 reads CASSQDWGGQFF. The CDR3 coding sequence is TGTGCCAGCAGCCAAGATTGGGGGGGACAGTTCTTC.

The rearrangement joins TRBV2 to TRBJ2-7, with D perhaps being TRBD1 or TRBD2 (5 bases each). The CDR3 contains 12 residues. The germline gives CDR1 SNHLY, CDR2 FYNNEI. Trimming left V 11 bases short and J 5 bases short, with 16 bases between. DNA for the CDR3: TGTGCCGGCCGGGACGCGGGCCACGAGCAGTACTTC. This translates into CAGRDAGHEQYF.

The chain joins TRBV4-1 to TRBJ1-4; D is unresolved. The length of the CDR3 is 15 residues. Per germline, CDR1 MGHRA and CDR2 YSYEKL. V was pared by 0 bases and J by 8 bases, with 13 bases between. The CDR3 DNA is TGCGCCAGCAGCCAAGAGCCACAGAGGCGGGAAAAACTGTTTTTT. The encoded protein is CASSQEPQRREKLFF.

V and J are TRBV11-2 and TRBJ1-2, with a tentative D call TRBD1 (6 bases). Germline-derived CDR1 and CDR2 are SGHAT and FQNNGV. Trimming pared 1 base from V and 6 bases from J, leaving 24 bases between. The CDR3 extends over 18 amino acids. CDR3 amino acids: CASSLVGPGTLGGNGYTF. The CDR3 bases are TGTGCCAGCAGCTTAGTAGGTCCCGGGACTCTCGGGGGCAATGGCTACACCTTC.

The chain employs TRBV11-2 and TRBJ2-7; D gene unclear. The CDR3 loop spans 12 amino acids. V was pared by 6 bases and J by 2 bases, with 8 bases between. The germline V gene has CDR1 SGHAT and CDR2 FQNNGV. CDR3 bases: TGTGCCAGCAGTCAATCCCCCTACGAGCAGTACTTC. It codes for CASSQSPYEQYF.

The chain couples TRBV4-1 to TRBJ2-2; D might be TRBD2 (7 bases). The CDR3 has 15 amino acids. Germline assignment: CDR1 MGHRA and CDR2 YSYEKL. The V gene lost 2 bases and the J gene lost 5 bases, with 12 bases spanning the gap. The CDR3 loop reads CASSQLGGATGELFF. In DNA, the CDR3 is TGCGCCAGCAGCCAATTGGGGGGGGCAACCGGGGAGCTGTTTTTT.

The chain's CDR3 is CASSWVTTEAFF. The CDR3 region has the DNA TGTGCCAGCAGTTGGGTGACAACTGAAGCTTTCTTT. The chain is built from TRBV6-6 and TRBJ1-1; D not resolved. Looked up from germline, CDR1 is MNHNY and CDR2 is SVGAGI (reference sequence). Trimming cost V 4 bases and J 5 bases, with 8 bases left between them. The CDR3 extends over 12 amino acids.

This clone was observed once. The gene calls are TRBV5-6 and TRBJ2-3; no clear D gene. Germline V gene data show CDR1 as SGHDT and CDR2 as YYEEEE. Trimming took off 6 bases at V and 2 bases at J, with 13 bases between the two ends. The CDR3 is 14 residues long. CDR3 amino acids: CASTHRHFTDTQYF. CDR3 coding DNA: TGTGCCAGCACACATAGACACTTCACAGATACGCAGTATTTT.